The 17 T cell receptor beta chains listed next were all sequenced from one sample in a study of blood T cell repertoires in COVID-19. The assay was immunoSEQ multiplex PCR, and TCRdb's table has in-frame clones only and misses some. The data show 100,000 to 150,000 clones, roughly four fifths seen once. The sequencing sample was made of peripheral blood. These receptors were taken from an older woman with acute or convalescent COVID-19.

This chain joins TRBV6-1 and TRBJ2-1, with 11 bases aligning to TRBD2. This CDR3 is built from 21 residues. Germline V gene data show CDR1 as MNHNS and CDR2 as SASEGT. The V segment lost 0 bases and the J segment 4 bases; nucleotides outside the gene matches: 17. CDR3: CASSEARRLAGIRSYYNEQFF. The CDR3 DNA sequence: TGTGCCAGCAGTGAAGCGAGGCGACTAGCGGGGATTAGATCCTATTACAATGAGCAGTTCTTC.

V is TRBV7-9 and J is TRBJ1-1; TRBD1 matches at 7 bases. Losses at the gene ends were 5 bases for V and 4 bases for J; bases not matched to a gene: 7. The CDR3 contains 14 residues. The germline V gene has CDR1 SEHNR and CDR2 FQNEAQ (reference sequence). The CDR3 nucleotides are TGTGCCAGCAGCCCCCAACAGGGGAGCACTGAAGCTTTCTTT. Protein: CASSPQQGSTEAFF.

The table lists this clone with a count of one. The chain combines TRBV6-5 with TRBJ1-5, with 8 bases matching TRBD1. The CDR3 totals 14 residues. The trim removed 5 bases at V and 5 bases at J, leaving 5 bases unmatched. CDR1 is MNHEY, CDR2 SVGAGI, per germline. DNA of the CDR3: TGTGCCAGCAGTAGGGGACAGGAATATCAGCCCCAGCATTTT. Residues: CASSRGQEYQPQHF.

CDR3 residues: CASSERTGAGEKLFF. The CDR3, as DNA: TGTGCCAGCAGTGAACGGACAGGGGCAGGTGAAAAACTGTTTTTT. The chain employs TRBV6-1 and TRBJ1-4; 9 nucleotides align to TRBD1. Germline V gene sequence: CDR1 MNHNS, CDR2 SASEGT. There are 15 residues in the CDR3. Trimming removed 2 bases from V and 7 bases from J; junction bases left unmatched: 5.

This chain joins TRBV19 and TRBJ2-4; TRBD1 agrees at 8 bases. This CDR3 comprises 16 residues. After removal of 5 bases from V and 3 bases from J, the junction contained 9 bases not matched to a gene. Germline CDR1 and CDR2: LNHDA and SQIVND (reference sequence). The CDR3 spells CASSPRGQSGKNIQYF. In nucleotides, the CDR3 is TGTGCCAGTAGTCCCAGGGGGCAATCGGGCAAAAACATTCAGTACTTC.

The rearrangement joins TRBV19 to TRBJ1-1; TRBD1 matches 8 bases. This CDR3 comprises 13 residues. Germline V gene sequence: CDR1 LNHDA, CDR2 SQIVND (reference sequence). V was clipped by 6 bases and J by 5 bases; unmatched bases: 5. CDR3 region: CASSSTGGTEAFF. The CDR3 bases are TGTGCCAGTAGCTCAACAGGGGGGACTGAAGCTTTCTTT.

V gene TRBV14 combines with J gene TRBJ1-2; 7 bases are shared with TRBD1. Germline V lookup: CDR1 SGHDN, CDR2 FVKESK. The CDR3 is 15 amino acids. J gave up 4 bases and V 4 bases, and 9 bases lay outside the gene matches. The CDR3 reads CASSLTTGWAYGYTF. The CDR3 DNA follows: TGTGCCAGCAGCCTCACGACAGGGTGGGCCTATGGCTACACCTTC.

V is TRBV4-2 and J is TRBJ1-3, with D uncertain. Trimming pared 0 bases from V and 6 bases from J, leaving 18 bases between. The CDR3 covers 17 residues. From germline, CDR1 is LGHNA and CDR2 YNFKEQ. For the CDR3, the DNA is TGTGCCAGCAGCCAAGATCCAGGCGGCGGGGATGCAAACACCATATATTTT. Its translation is CASSQDPGGGDANTIYF.

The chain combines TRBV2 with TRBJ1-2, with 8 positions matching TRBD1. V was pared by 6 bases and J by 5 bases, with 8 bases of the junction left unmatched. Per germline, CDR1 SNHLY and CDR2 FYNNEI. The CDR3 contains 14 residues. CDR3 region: CASRGTGFRYGYTF. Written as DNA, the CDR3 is TGTGCCAGCAGGGGGACAGGCTTTAGGTATGGCTACACCTTC.

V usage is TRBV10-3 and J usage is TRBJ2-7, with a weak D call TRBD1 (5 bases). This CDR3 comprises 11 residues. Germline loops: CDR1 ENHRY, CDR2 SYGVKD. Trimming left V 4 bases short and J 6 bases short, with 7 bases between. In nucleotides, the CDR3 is TGTGCCATCAGTGCCCAGGGCGAGCAGTACTTC. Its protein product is CAISAQGEQYF.

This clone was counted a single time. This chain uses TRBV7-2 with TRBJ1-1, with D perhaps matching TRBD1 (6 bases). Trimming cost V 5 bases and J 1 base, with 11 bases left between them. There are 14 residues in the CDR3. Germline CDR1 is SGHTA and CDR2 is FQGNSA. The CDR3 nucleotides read TGTGCCAGCAGCGGGACGACAGGGAACACTGAAGCTTTCTTT. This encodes CASSGTTGNTEAFF. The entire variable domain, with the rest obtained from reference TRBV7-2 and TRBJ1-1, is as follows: GAGVSQSPSNKVTEKGKDVELRCDPISGHTALYWYRQSLGQGLEFLIYFQGNSAPDKSGLPSDRFSAERTGGSVSTLTIQRTQQEDSAVYLCASSGTTGNTEAFFGQGTRLTVV.

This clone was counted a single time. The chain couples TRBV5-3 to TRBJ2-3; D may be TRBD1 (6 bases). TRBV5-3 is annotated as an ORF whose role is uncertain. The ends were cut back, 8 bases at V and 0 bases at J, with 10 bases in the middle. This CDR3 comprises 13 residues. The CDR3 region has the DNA TGTGCCAGGTACAGGGAGAGCACAGATACGCAGTATTTT. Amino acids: CARYRESTDTQYF.

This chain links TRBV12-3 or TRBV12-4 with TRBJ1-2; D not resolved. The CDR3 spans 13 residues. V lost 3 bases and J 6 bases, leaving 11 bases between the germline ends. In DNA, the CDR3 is TGTGCCAGCAGTTTTCAGGCCTACCATGGCTACACCTTC. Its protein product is CASSFQAYHGYTF.

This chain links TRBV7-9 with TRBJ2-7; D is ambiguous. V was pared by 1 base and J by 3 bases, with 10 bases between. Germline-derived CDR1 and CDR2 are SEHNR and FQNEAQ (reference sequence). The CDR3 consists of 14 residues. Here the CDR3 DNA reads TGTGCCAGCAGCTTAGGCAGATTAAGCTACGAGCAGTACTTC. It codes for CASSLGRLSYEQYF.

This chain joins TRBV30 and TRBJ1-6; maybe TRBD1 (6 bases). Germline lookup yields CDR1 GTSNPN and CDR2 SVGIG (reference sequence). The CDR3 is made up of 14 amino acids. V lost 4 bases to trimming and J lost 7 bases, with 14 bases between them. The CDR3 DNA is TGTGCCTGGATTCAGGACAGCCGGAATTCACCCCTCCACTTT. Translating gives CAWIQDSRNSPLHF.

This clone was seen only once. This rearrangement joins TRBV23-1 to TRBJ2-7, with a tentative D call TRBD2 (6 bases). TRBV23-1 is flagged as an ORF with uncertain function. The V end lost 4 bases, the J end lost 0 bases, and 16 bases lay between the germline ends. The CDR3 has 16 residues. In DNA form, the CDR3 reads TGCGCCAGCAGTCTAGCACCGGGACTGAGCTCCTACGAGCAGTACTTC. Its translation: CASSLAPGLSSYEQYF.

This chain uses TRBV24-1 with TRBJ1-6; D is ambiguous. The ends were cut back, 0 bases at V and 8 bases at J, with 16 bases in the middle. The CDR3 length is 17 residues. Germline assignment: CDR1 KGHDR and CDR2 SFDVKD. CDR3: CATSDLKDSRGYSPLHF. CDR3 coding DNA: TGTGCCACCAGTGATTTGAAGGACTCACGTGGGTATTCACCCCTCCACTTT.